This TCR beta chain was sequenced in a study of blood T cell repertoires in COVID-19. This CDR3 comprises 18 residues. Germline V gene lookup returns CDR1 MNHNS and CDR2 SASEGT. Trimming removed 4 bases from V and 2 bases from J; junction bases left unmatched: 14. Only in-frame clones appear in the TCRdb table, and some are missing; sequencing was by immunoSEQ multiplex PCR. This sample has approximately 210,000 clones, with around 84% found just once. This chain joins TRBV6-1 and TRBJ1-5, with 7 bases identical to TRBD1. The specimen sequenced was PBMCs or T cells enriched from blood (not recorded which). This clonotype originated in a man aged 25-45 years with acute COVID-19. CDR3 sequence reads: CASSGRRQGGRGNQPQHF. In nucleotides, the CDR3 is TGTGCCAGCAGTGGCAGAAGACAGGGCGGTCGAGGCAATCAGCCCCAGCATTTT.